This T cell receptor (beta chain) was identified in a study of somatic mutations in cytotoxic T cells in rheumatoid arthritis. Findings and caveats of the study: For rheumatoid arthritis patients, CD8+ clonality increased with age, whereas it did not in healthy controls. Exceedance of 20% of CD8+ cells by the largest CD8+ clone occurred in 8 of 65 patients.

Produced via immunoSEQ multiplex PCR; TCRdb's table is partial and in-frame only. This sample has almost 20,000 clones, with roughly nine tenths found just once. In regard to this clone: Its specificity is unknown.

Source material: CD8+ T cells sorted from blood. This TCR was sampled from a man aged 35-49 years in good health.

In DNA, the CDR3 is TGTGCCACCAGCAGAGATAGGGGAGAGGGCGCTGAGCAGTTCTTC. Translating gives CATSRDRGEGAEQFF. V is TRBV15 and J is TRBJ2-1; D tentatively reads TRBD1 or TRBD2 (5 bases each). Germline V gene data show CDR1 as LNHNV and CDR2 as YYDKDF (reference sequence). With 0 bases removed from V and 9 bases from J, the gap between germline ends came to 15 bases. The CDR3 totals 15 residues.